Ten or more counts support the clone carrying this T cell receptor (beta chain). MiXCR, applied by TCRdb to the 5' RACE reads, yields one record per CDR3 protein. The sample consists of tens of thousands of distinct CDR3 sequences, more than 30% of them appearing once. This TCR was sampled from a female donor with breast cancer. The sample taken for sequencing was tumor-infiltrating naive CD4+ T cells sorted from the breast tumor. Indicated subset: naive CD4+ T cells, CD4+CD45RA+CD25-.

As DNA, the CDR3 is TGCAGTGCTCCACGAGGGGGGGGCCGGACTGAAGCTTTCTTT. Its protein product is CSAPRGGGRTEAFF. This chain uses TRBV20-1 with TRBJ1-1, with TRBD1 as a possible D gene (6 bases). The CDR3 is 14 residues long. Germline CDR1 reads DFQATT; CDR2 reads SNEGSKA (reference sequence). V lost 5 bases and J lost 5, with 18 bases in between.